This T cell receptor beta chain originates from a study of cytomegalovirus exposure and HLA in healthy donors. Study-wide points: When a later analysis was performed, an Asian-associated ancestry cluster reportedly had fewer N-insertions than the roughly 670-donor mean. When analyzed later, a missense DCLRE1C variant was found to be linked to TCR beta V- and J-gene trimming.

Vbeta (60) and Jbeta (13) primers were used in the PCR. Here immunoSEQ multiplex PCR was the method, and the copy in TCRdb shows in-frame clones only, minus some. Of 180,000 or so clones listed, over 60% are singletons. About this clone itself: The target antigen is unknown.

The clonotype was recovered from a man aged 45 to 65 in good health and CMV-seropositive. Sequencing was performed on PBMCs.

CDR3 in amino acids: CASSEQGTGLRNTEAFF. The CDR3 coding sequence is TGTGCCAGCAGTGAACAAGGGACAGGGTTACGGAACACTGAAGCTTTCTTT. This chain links TRBV2 with TRBJ1-1, with TRBD1 identical over 9 bases. Trimming took 2 bases from V and 1 from J; bases not matched to a gene: 8. Looked up from germline, CDR1 is SNHLY and CDR2 is FYNNEI. The CDR3 consists of 17 residues.